This T cell receptor beta chain is drawn from a study of blood T cell repertoires in COVID-19. Background on the study: There were acute and convalescent COVID-19 samples, and they came from the United States, Italy and Spain.

Original processing methods: Nucleated cell counts were estimated from reference gene primer amplification. Libraries were prepared by immunoSEQ multiplex PCR; TCRdb keeps only in-frame clonotypes and omits some of them. V, J and clone size reflect that table, while D and trimming were determined from the DNA. The sample holds approximately 450,000 clones, approximately 92% seen once. This CDR3 is 16 amino acids long. Trimming took off 6 bases at V and 6 bases at J, with 21 bases between the two ends. Germline V gene sequence: CDR1 MDHEN, CDR2 SYDVKM. In assigning cohorts, the study relied on participant-reported clinical history. Cohort 3 recovered donors had two negative PCRs, clearance, or symptom resolution.

The source of this sequence is a man between 25 and 39 years old who had recovered from COVID-19. Source material: PBMCs or T cells enriched from blood (not recorded which). The chain employs TRBV28 and TRBJ1-5; D is perhaps TRBD1 (5 bases). The CDR3 region is CASRMEQGLVGQPQHF. DNA of the CDR3: TGTGCCAGCAGAATGGAGCAGGGATTAGTCGGTCAGCCCCAGCATTTT.